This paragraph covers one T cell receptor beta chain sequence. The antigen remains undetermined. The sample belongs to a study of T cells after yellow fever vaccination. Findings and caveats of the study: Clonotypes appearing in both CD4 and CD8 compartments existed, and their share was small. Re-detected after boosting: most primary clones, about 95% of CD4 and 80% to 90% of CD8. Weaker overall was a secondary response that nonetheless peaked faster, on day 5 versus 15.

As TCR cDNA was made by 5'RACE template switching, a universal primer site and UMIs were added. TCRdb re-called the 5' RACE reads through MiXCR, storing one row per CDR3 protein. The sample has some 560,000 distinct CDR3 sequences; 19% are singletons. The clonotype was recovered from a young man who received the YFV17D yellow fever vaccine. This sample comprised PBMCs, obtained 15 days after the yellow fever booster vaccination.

CDR3 DNA sequence: TGTGCCAGCAGCCGCGGGGGACTAGCGGGCCGATCCTACAATGAGCAGTTCTTC. Translating gives CASSRGGLAGRSYNEQFF. The chain is built from TRBV28 and TRBJ2-1, with 12 bases that match TRBD2. Looked up from germline, CDR1 is MDHEN and CDR2 is SYDVKM. This CDR3 contains 18 residues. V gave up 6 bases and J gave up 1 base; unmatched junction bases: 10.